The 8 T cell receptor beta chains below all came from one sample that was sequenced in a study of T cells in Graves' hyperthyroidism and ophthalmopathy. Amplification of TCR beta CDR3 regions was performed using RNA transcripts as template. First-round RT-PCR targeting the TCR CDR3 was performed with the HTBI primer set. TCRdb fed the multiplex PCR reads into MiXCR, producing one record per CDR3 protein. The repertoire holds around 600,000 distinct CDR3 sequences, with around 14% as singletons. Sequencing was performed on blood. These receptors were obtained from a woman between 18 and 29 years old with Graves' ophthalmopathy.

This clonotype was seen many times. The CDR3 sequence is CASSQGRDRHQETQYF. The DNA for the CDR3 is TGTGCCAGCAGCCAGGGTCGGGACAGGCACCAAGAGACCCAGTACTTC. The V gene is TRBV3-1, the J gene TRBJ2-5; 8 positions match TRBD1. V lost 3 bases and J lost 0; bases outside the gene matches: 6. The CDR3 is made up of 16 amino acids. The germline gives CDR1 LGHDT, CDR2 YNNKEL (reference sequence).

This clonotype was recorded at least ten times. This chain uses TRBV18 with TRBJ1-2; 11 bases map to TRBD1. This CDR3 is built from 14 residues. V shed 8 bases, J shed 3 bases, and the junction held 5 bases outside the gene matches. CDR1 and CDR2 from the germline V gene are KGHSH and LQKENI. The CDR3 is CASAGQGAHYGYTF. The CDR3 coding sequence is TGTGCCAGCGCCGGACAGGGGGCTCACTATGGCTACACCTTC.

A note on this clonotype: The conserved closing phenylalanine or tryptophan is absent in this CDR3, likely reflecting a read error. The rearrangement links TRBV2 to TRBJ2-3, with 8 bases matching TRBD1. The CDR3 is 16 amino acids. CDR1 is SNHLY and CDR2 is FYNNEI in the germline V gene. The chain's CDR3 is CATSDFQGAAPDTQYS. In DNA form, the CDR3 reads TGTGCCACCAGTGATTTCCAGGGGGCCGCCCCAGATACGCAGTATTCT.

J is TRBJ2-5 and V is TRBV6-1; TRBD1 matches 11 bases. The CDR3 is 16 amino acids. V lost 7 bases, J lost 2 bases, and 9 bases stayed unmatched. Per the germline V gene, CDR1 is MNHNS and CDR2 is SASEGT. This CDR3 is CASTPGTGGEQETQYF. In DNA form, the CDR3 reads TGTGCCAGCACTCCCGGGACAGGGGGAGAGCAAGAGACCCAGTACTTC.

This clonotype has a count of ten or more. This chain joins TRBV27 and TRBJ1-2, with 10 bases identical to TRBD1. The CDR3 totals 18 residues. V lost 1 base to trimming and J lost 3 bases; unmatched junction nucleotides: 11. CDR1 is MNHEY, CDR2 SMNVEV, per germline (reference sequence). CDR3 nucleotide sequence: TGTGCCAGCAGTTTATGGGGTCCGACAGGGGGCCAGGACTATGGCTACACCTTC. Its protein is CASSLWGPTGGQDYGYTF.

The rearrangement links TRBV7-9 to TRBJ2-7; D gene ambiguous. CDR3 length equals 13 residues. The V end lost 2 bases, the J end lost 3 bases, and 8 bases lay between the germline ends. The V gene's germline CDR1 is SEHNR and CDR2 FQNEAQ (reference sequence). Here the CDR3 DNA reads TGTGCCAGCAGCTTATTAATGTACTACGAGCAGTACTTC. Protein product: CASSLLMYYEQYF.

This clonotype was found many times. The rearrangement uses TRBV27 and TRBJ1-2; 7 bases fit TRBD1. This CDR3 has 16 amino acids. V was clipped by 0 bases and J by 5 bases; unmatched bases: 9. Germline V CDR1 and CDR2: MNHEY, SMNVEV (reference sequence). The chain's CDR3 is CASSLSYGGQPYGYTF. DNA of the CDR3: TGTGCCAGCAGTTTATCGTATGGGGGACAGCCGTATGGCTACACCTTC.

In its sample, this clonotype was seen a few times. CDR3 sequence: CASRGQGGTDTQYF. CDR3 bases: TGTGCCAGCAGGGGACAGGGCGGCACAGATACGCAGTATTTT. The chain joins TRBV6-1 to TRBJ2-3; 9 bases are a match to TRBD1. The CDR3 sequence is 14 residues long. Trimming cost V 6 bases and J 1 base; bases outside gene matches: 2. The germline V gene has CDR1 MNHNS and CDR2 SASEGT.